The next 17 T cell receptor beta chains were all read from a single sample in a study of blood T cells in healthy people across ages. Primers used in a second PCR of about 6 to 11 cycles were a sample-barcoded 5' primer and a J-beta primer mix. Each CDR3 protein is one row after TCRdb ran MiXCR on the 5' RACE reads. Among 450,000 to 700,000 distinct CDR3 sequences listed, about 26% were seen once. Source material: blood. These receptors originate from a woman aged 70-85 years in good health.

In this sample, this clonotype turned up a few times. This rearrangement joins TRBV5-1 to TRBJ2-1, with 11 bases matching TRBD2. Germline values: CDR1 SGHRS, CDR2 YFSETQ. V lost 1 base to trimming and J lost 8 bases; unmatched junction nucleotides: 5. The CDR3 sequence is 15 residues long. CDR3 bases: TGCGCCAGCAGCTTGATAGCGGGGGGGCTCGATGAGCAGTTCTTC. Translation: CASSLIAGGLDEQFF.

The rearrangement links TRBV7-2 to TRBJ2-1; 9 bases are shared with TRBD2. V lost 4 bases and J lost 4; bases outside the gene matches: 11. The CDR3 totals 17 residues. From germline, CDR1 is SGHTA and CDR2 FQGNSA. The CDR3, as DNA: TGTGCCAGCAGCTCCTACAGCGGGGGGACGATTTACAATGAGCAGTTCTTC. Translation: CASSSYSGGTIYNEQFF.

There are a few counts of this clonotype. This chain links TRBV10-3 with TRBJ1-2; maybe TRBD1 (5 bases). The CDR3 length is 17 residues. Germline-derived CDR1 and CDR2 are ENHRY and SYGVKD. V was shortened by 5 bases and J by 0 bases, with 19 bases between the two germline ends. The CDR3 sequence: CAISPGTSLESNYGYTF. The CDR3 bases are TGTGCCATCAGTCCCGGGACTAGCCTAGAATCTAACTATGGCTACACCTTC.

This clonotype was detected only a few times. This chain uses TRBV5-5 with TRBJ2-5, with a possible D match to TRBD1 (6 bases). Germline V lookup: CDR1 SGHKS, CDR2 YYEKEE (reference sequence). CDR3 size: 14 residues. Trimming removed 2 bases from V and 4 bases from J, with 12 bases in between. CDR3 region: CASSFGTTGETQYF. The CDR3 DNA is TGTGCCAGCAGCTTCGGTACGACAGGAGAGACCCAGTACTTC.

The chain employs TRBV6-4 and TRBJ2-3, with D possibly being TRBD1 or TRBD2 (5 bases each). Between the trimmed V and J ends, which lost 1 base and 0 bases, there was a span of 11 bases. Looked up from germline, CDR1 is MRHNA and CDR2 is SNTAGT. There are 16 residues in the CDR3. CDR3 amino acids: CASSDYPGSSTDTQYF. DNA for the CDR3: TGTGCCAGCAGTGACTACCCAGGGAGTAGCACAGATACGCAGTATTTT.

The chain links TRBV6-5 to TRBJ1-2; D is perhaps TRBD1 (5 bases). The CDR3 runs 15 residues. The germline CDR1 and CDR2 sequences are MNHEY and SVGAGI. V lost 4 bases and J 7 bases, leaving 19 bases between the germline ends. CDR3 DNA: TGTGCCAGCAGTTTCCAGACAGCCTCAATTGGTGGCTACACCTTC. Translated, it gives CASSFQTASIGGYTF.

The V gene is TRBV20-1, the J gene TRBJ2-1; the match to TRBD1 covers 9 bases. The CDR3 runs to 16 residues. Looked up from germline, CDR1 is DFQATT and CDR2 is SNEGSKA (reference sequence). Germline trimming cut 0 bases from V and 1 base from J; bases unmatched to any gene: 4. The CDR3 here is CSARDPGQGSYNEQFF. As DNA, the CDR3 is TGCAGTGCTAGAGATCCGGGACAGGGTTCCTACAATGAGCAGTTCTTC.

The genes are TRBV3-1 and TRBJ2-1, with 8 bases identical to TRBD2. J was trimmed by 0 bases and V by 2 bases; bases with no gene match: 0. This CDR3 is built from 15 residues. Germline assignment: CDR1 LGHDT and CDR2 YNNKEL (reference sequence). CDR3: CASSQRGGSYNEQFF. The CDR3 region has the DNA TGTGCCAGCAGCCAACGGGGGGGCTCCTACAATGAGCAGTTCTTC.

This clonotype was counted a few times. The chain combines TRBV4-2 with TRBJ2-4; no firm D call. Germline-derived CDR1 and CDR2 are LGHNA and YNFKEQ. The ends were cut back, 0 bases at V and 5 bases at J, with 8 bases in the middle. The CDR3 loop spans 14 amino acids. CDR3 residues: CASSQDSSQNIQYF. The CDR3 DNA follows: TGTGCCAGCAGCCAAGACAGCTCTCAAAACATTCAGTACTTC.

The chain links TRBV10-3 to TRBJ1-1; tentative D call: TRBD1 (5 bases). V lost 4 bases to trimming and J lost 0 bases, with 6 bases between them. Germline values: CDR1 ENHRY, CDR2 SYGVKD. The CDR3 is 13 amino acids. The CDR3 coding sequence is TGTGCCATCAGTGGACAGATGAACACTGAAGCTTTCTTT. Translated, it gives CAISGQMNTEAFF.

The V call is TRBV20-1, the J call TRBJ2-1, with TRBD2 matching 8 bases. V trimming: 3 bases; J trimming: 0 bases; junction bases outside the gene matches: 10. CDR3 length: 17 residues. Per the germline V gene, CDR1 is DFQATT and CDR2 is SNEGSKA (reference sequence). For the CDR3, the DNA is TGCAGTGCTAGGAGGGGTCAGCGGGGGCTCTCCTACAATGAGCAGTTCTTC. This translates into CSARRGQRGLSYNEQFF.

The chain has TRBV29-1 and TRBJ2-3; 7 nucleotides agree with TRBD1. The CDR3 loop spans 14 amino acids. V shed 7 bases, J shed 2 bases, and the junction held 9 bases outside the gene matches. Per the germline V gene, CDR1 is SQVTM and CDR2 is ANQGSEA. The CDR3 sequence: CSGSEGAYTDTQYF. In DNA form, the CDR3 reads TGCAGCGGAAGTGAGGGGGCCTACACAGATACGCAGTATTTT.

V and J are TRBV20-1 and TRBJ1-2; no firm D call. Germline V gene sequence: CDR1 DFQATT, CDR2 SNEGSKA (reference sequence). V lost 3 bases and J lost 5, with 10 bases in between. The CDR3 totals 12 residues. The CDR3 DNA reads TGCAGTGCTAGTGGACCTATTTATGGCTACACCTTC. Its protein product is CSASGPIYGYTF.

Concerning this clonotype: Its ends do not fully match the called genes, so a read error is possible. The chain joins TRBV6-4 to TRBJ2-1; TRBD2 matches at 7 bases. CDR3 length: 15 amino acids. Germline loops: CDR1 MRHNA, CDR2 SNTAGT. The CDR3 here is CASSDSSGEYSEQFF. Here the CDR3 DNA reads TGTGCCAGCAGTGACTCCAGCGGGGAGTACAGTGAGCAGTTCTTC.

The chain joins TRBV20-1 to TRBJ2-7, with 12 bases fitting TRBD2. The germline CDR1 and CDR2 sequences are DFQATT and SNEGSKA (reference sequence). Losses at the gene ends were 6 bases for V and 3 bases for J; bases not matched to a gene: 9. This CDR3 region has 15 residues. CDR3 region: CSARTSGNGGYEQYF. CDR3 nucleotide sequence: TGCAGTGCCCGGACTAGCGGGAATGGGGGCTACGAGCAGTACTTC.

In this sample, this clonotype turned up a few times. The rearrangement uses TRBV3-1 and TRBJ1-1; D is unresolved. CDR1 and CDR2 from the germline V gene are LGHDT and YNNKEL (reference sequence). The CDR3 is 15 residues long. With 4 bases removed from V and 1 base from J, the gap between germline ends came to 13 bases. This CDR3 is CASSLHRVQNTEAFF. CDR3 coding DNA: TGTGCCAGCAGCCTTCACCGGGTCCAGAACACTGAAGCTTTCTTT.

The rearrangement links TRBV6-1 to TRBJ2-3, with D perhaps matching TRBD2 (5 bases). Germline CDR1 is MNHNS and CDR2 is SASEGT. The CDR3 is 14 residues long. V was pared by 1 base and J by 2 bases, with 7 bases between. CDR3 protein: CASSEGGVTDTQYF. The CDR3 DNA follows: TGTGCCAGCAGTGAAGGGGGAGTCACAGATACGCAGTATTTT.